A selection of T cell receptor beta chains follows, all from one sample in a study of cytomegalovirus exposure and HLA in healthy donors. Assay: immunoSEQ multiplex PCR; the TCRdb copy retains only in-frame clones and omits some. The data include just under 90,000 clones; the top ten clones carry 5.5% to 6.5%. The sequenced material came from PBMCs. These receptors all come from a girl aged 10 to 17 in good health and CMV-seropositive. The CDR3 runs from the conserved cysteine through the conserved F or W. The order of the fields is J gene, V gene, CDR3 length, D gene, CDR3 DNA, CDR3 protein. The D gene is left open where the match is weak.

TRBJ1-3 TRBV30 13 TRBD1 TGTGCCTGGAGTCGGACAGGGGGCAACACCATATATTTT CAWSRTGGNTIYF
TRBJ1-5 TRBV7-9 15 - TGTGCCAGCAGCCCGCAGGGGTTATCCAATCAGCCCCAGCATTTT CASSPQGLSNQPQHF
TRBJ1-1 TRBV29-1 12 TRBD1 TGCAGCATTCGGACAGGGGATCGTGAAGCTTTCTTT CSIRTGDREAFF
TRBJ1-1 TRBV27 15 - TGTGCCAGCAGTGTGGGAGTCGGCCTGAACACTGAAGCTTTCTTT CASSVGVGLNTEAFF
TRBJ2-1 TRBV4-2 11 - TGTGCCAGCAGCCAATCAAATGAGCAGTTCTTC CASSQSNEQFF
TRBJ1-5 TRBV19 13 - TGTGCCAGTAGTATAGGCGGCAATCAGCCCCAGCATTTT CASSIGGNQPQHF
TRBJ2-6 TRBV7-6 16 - TGTGCCAGCAGCACATCAGGTAGATCTGGGGCCAACGTCCTGACTTTC CASSTSGRSGANVLTF
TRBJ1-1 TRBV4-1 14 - TGCGCCAGCAGCCAAGGGCCGGGGAACACTGAAGCTTTCTTT CASSQGPGNTEAFF
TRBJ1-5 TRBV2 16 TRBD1 TGTGCCAGCAGTGAACGCTCGGACAGGGGTCGTCAGCCCCAGCATTTT CASSERSDRGRQPQHF
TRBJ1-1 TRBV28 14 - TGTGCCAGCAGCAATGACCTTTCCGGGGCTGAAGCTTTCTTT CASSNDLSGAEAFF
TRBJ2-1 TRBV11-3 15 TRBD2 TGTGCCAGCAGCATAAGGACTAGCGGCTACAATGAGCAGTTCTTC CASSIRTSGYNEQFF
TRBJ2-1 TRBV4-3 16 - TGCGCCAGCAGCCAAGATGGGCGGGGGCCCGACAATGAGCAGTTCTTC CASSQDGRGPDNEQFF
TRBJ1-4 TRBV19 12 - TGTGCCAGCAGGACAGAGAATGAAAAACTGTTTTTT CASRTENEKLFF
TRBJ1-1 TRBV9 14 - TGTGCCAGCACCCCCCGGGGTAAAGGAACTGAAGCTTTCTTT CASTPRGKGTEAFF
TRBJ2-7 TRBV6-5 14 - TGTGCCAGCAGTTACGAGTTACCCCCCTACGAGCAGTACTTC CASSYELPPYEQYF
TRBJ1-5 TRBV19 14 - TGTGCCAGTAGCCGAGGGTGGGGCAATCAGCCCCAGCATTTT CASSRGWGNQPQHF
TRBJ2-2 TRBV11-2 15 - TGTGCCAGCAGAACCCTCCGCGGGAACACCGGGGAGCTGTTTTTT CASRTLRGNTGELFF
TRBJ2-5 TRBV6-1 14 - TGTGCCAGCAGGAGTGGAGCCCCCCAAGAGACCCAGTACTTC CASRSGAPQETQYF
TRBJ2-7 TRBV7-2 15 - TGTGCCAGCAGCCCATACAGGGCCGACGCCTACGAGCAGTACTTC CASSPYRADAYEQYF
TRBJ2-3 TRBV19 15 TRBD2 TGTGCCTCGACCCCCAGCGGGGAGGCCACAGATACGCAGTATTTT CASTPSGEATDTQYF
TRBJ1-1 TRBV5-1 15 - TGCGCCAGCAGCTTGGTGGCGGGGAAGAACACTGAAGCTTTCTTT CASSLVAGKNTEAFF
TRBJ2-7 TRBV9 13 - TGTGCCAGCAGCGCAGGGTTAGCGGTCGAGCAGTACTTC CASSAGLAVEQYF
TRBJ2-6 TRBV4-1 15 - TGCGCCAGCAGCCAACGGGGGAGCTGGGCCAACGTCCTGACTTTC CASSQRGSWANVLTF
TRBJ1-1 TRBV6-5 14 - TGTGCCAGCAGTTATGGTGAATCGGGGTTTGAAGCTTTCTTT CASSYGESGFEAFF
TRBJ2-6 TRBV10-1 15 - TGCGCCAGCAGTTCGGAGTGGTGGGGGGCCAACGTCCTGACTTTC CASSSEWWGANVLTF
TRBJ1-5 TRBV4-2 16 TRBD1 TGTGCCAGCAGCCAAGGCGCAGGACAGGGGAATCAGCCCCAGCATTTT CASSQGAGQGNQPQHF
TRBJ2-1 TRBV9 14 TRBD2 TGTGCCAGCAGTCTAGCGGGAGACGGGAATGAGCAGTTCTTC CASSLAGDGNEQFF
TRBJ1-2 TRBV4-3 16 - TGCGCCAGCAGCCAAGAGGACGGGGGAGTCCCCTATGGCTACACCTTC CASSQEDGGVPYGYTF
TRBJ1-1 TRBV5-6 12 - TGTGCCAGCAGCCTGCCGGGGTCCGAAGCTTTCTTT CASSLPGSEAFF
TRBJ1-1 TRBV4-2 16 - TGTGCCAGCAGCCAAGATGTTGGGGCGACAAACACTGAAGCTTTCTTT CASSQDVGATNTEAFF
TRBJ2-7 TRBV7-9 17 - TGTGCCAGCAGCTTAGTCGGTGGCCCCCTCGTGGGCTCCGAGCAGTACTTC CASSLVGGPLVGSEQYF
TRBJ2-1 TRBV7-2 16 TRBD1 TGTGCCAGCAGCTTAGGGACAGGGGGCTCCTACAATGAGCAGTTCTTC CASSLGTGGSYNEQFF
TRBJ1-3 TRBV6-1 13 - TGTGCCAGCGGACTTCTCTCTGGAAACACCATATATTTT CASGLLSGNTIYF
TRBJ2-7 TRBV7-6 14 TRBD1 TGTGCCAGCAGCCCGGGACAGAAGACCTACGAGCAGTACTTC CASSPGQKTYEQYF
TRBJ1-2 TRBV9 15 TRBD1 TGTGCCAGCAGCGCCGAAACAGGGGTCGGCTATGGCTACACCTTC CASSAETGVGYGYTF
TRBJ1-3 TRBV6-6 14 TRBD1 TGTGCCAGCAGTAAACAGGGGGGGCCGGACACCATATATTTT CASSKQGGPDTIYF
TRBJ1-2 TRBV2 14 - TGTGCCAGCAGAGGGGTAGCAATTAAGTGGGGCTACACCTTC CASRGVAIKWGYTF
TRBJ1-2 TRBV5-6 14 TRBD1 TGTGCCAGCAGCGCAAGGACAGGCGATAGGGGCTACACCTTC CASSARTGDRGYTF
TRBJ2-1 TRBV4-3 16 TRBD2 TGCGCCAGCAGCCAAGATCGGGGGGGCCGGTACAATGAGCAGTTCTTC CASSQDRGGRYNEQFF
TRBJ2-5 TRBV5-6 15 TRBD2 TGTGCCAGCAGATCAATAGCGGGGGGGCAAGAGACCCAGTACTTC CASRSIAGGQETQYF
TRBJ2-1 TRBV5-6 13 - TGTGCCAGCAGCTCCGGACAGTACCTTGAGCAGTTCTTC CASSSGQYLEQFF
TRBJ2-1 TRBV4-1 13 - TGCGCCAGCAGCCAGAGCAGGGAATATGAGCAGTTCTTC CASSQSREYEQFF
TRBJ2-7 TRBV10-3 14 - TGTGCCATCAGTACGGAGACTCGATTAGACGAGCAGTACTTC CAISTETRLDEQYF
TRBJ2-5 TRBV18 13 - TGTGCCAGCTCACCACGATGGGCAGAGACCCAGTACTTC CASSPRWAETQYF
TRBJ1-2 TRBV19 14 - TGTGCCAGTAGTATGGGGGGGGCAGTGTATGGCTACACCTTC CASSMGGAVYGYTF
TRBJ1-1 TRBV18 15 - TGTGCCAGCTCACCATTGGGACACATGAACACTGAAGCTTTCTTT CASSPLGHMNTEAFF
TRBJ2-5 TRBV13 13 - TGTGCCAGCAGCACCCGGGAGAATGAGACCCAGTACTTC CASSTRENETQYF
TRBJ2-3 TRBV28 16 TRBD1 TGTGCCAGCAGAGCTGGACAGGGGTTGGCATTGGATACGCAGTATTTT CASRAGQGLALDTQYF
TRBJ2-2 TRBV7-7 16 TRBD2 TGTGCCAGCAGCGATGGGACTAGAGATTCCACCGGGGAGCTGTTTTTT CASSDGTRDSTGELFF
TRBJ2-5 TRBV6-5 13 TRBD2 TGTGCCAGCAGACGACTAGCCAGAGAGACCCAGTACTTC CASRRLARETQYF
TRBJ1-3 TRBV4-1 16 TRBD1 TGCGCCAGCAGCCTCACCGGGACAGGGGGTGGAAACACCATATATTTT CASSLTGTGGGNTIYF
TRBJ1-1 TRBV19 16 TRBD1 TGTGCCAGTTCAAGCCGGGACAGGGGTTACCCTGGTGAAGCTTTCTTT CASSSRDRGYPGEAFF
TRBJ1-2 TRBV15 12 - TGTGCCACCAGCGACGGGAGCTATGGCTACACCTTC CATSDGSYGYTF
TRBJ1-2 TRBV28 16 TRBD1 TGTGCCAGCAGCCTCGGAGGAGGGGGCCAGGACTATGGCTACACCTTC CASSLGGGGQDYGYTF
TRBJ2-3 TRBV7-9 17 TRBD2 TGTGCCAGCAGCTTAGTGGCGGGGGGAGCGGACACAGATACGCAGTATTTT CASSLVAGGADTDTQYF
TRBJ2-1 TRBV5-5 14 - TGTGCCAGCAGCCGGCTTCCCGGGGGCAATGAGCAGTTCTTC CASSRLPGGNEQFF
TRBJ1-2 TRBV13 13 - TGTGCCAGCAGCAGCAGGGAGGTCTATGGCTACACCTTC CASSSREVYGYTF
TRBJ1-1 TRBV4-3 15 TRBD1 TGCGCCAGCAGCCCCGCGACAGGGGCAAACACTGAAGCTTTCTTT CASSPATGANTEAFF
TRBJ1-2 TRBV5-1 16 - TGCGCCAGCAGCCTAGGACGGACTCTACCTAACTATGGCTACACCTTC CASSLGRTLPNYGYTF